This entry concerns a single T cell receptor (beta chain). In the source study's methods: Estimation of nucleated cell counts relied on the amplification of reference gene primers. The table came from immunoSEQ multiplex PCR; TCRdb's copy has only in-frame clones and leaves some out. For V, J and clone size, that table is used; D and trimming come from the DNA. The profile shows about 140,000 clones, roughly 80% of them singletons. This sample stems from a study of blood T cell repertoires in COVID-19. Across the study: Collection of acute and convalescent COVID-19 samples took place in the United States, Italy and Spain.

The sequence derives from a human donor in a cohort sampled during active COVID-19. The sample taken for sequencing was peripheral blood.

The CDR3 sequence is CASRPRGLSDTQYF. The CDR3 DNA reads TGTGCCAGCCGCCCACGGGGTCTCTCAGATACGCAGTATTTT. The chain is built from TRBV6-5 and TRBJ2-3, with D possibly TRBD2 on 5 matching bases. The CDR3 totals 14 residues. Trimming pared 8 bases from V and 4 bases from J, leaving 16 bases between. Germline V gene lookup returns CDR1 MNHEY and CDR2 SVGAGI.